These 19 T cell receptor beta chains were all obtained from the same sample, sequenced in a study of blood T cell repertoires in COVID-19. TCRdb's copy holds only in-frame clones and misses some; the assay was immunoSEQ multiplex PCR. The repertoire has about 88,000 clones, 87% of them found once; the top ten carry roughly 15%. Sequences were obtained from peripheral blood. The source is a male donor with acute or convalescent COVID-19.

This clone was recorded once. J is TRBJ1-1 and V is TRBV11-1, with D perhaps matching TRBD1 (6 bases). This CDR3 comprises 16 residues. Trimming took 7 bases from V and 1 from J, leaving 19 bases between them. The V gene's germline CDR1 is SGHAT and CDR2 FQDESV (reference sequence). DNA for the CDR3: TGTGCCAGCACCCCGGCCGAGGGGACACGGAACACTGAAGCTTTCTTT. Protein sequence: CASTPAEGTRNTEAFF.

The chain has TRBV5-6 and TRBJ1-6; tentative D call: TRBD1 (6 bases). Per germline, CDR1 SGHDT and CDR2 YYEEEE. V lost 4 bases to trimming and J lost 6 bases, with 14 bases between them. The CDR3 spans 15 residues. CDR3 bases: TGTGCCAGCAGCCAACAGGGCTTCGGTAATTCACCCCTCCACTTT. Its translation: CASSQQGFGNSPLHF.

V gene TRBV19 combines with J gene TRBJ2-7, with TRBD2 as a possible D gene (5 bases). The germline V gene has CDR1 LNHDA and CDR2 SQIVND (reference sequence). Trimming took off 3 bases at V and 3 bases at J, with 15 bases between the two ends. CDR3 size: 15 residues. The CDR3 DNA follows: TGTGCCAGTAGTATCCTGGCCAGCGGAAACTACGAGCAGTACTTC. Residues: CASSILASGNYEQYF. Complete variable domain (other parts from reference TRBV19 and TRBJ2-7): DGGITQSPKYLFRKEGQNVTLSCEQNLNHDAMYWYRQDPGQGLRLIYYSQIVNDFQKGDIAEGYSVSREKKESFPLTVTSAQKNPTAFYLCASSILASGNYEQYFGPGTRLTVT.

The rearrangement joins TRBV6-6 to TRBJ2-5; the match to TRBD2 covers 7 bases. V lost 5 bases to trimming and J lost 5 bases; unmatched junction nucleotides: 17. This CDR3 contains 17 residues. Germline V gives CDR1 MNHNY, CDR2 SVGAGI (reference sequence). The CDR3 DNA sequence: TGTGCCAGCAGTCCAGATCTTGAGGCGGGGGTACGGGAGACCCAGTACTTC. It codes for CASSPDLEAGVRETQYF.

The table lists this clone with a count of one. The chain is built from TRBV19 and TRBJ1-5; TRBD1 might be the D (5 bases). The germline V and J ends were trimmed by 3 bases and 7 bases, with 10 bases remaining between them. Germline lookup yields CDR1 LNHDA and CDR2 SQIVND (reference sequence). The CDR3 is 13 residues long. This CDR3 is CASSIRAGQPQHF. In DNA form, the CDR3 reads TGTGCCAGTAGTATCAGGGCTGGGCAGCCCCAGCATTTT. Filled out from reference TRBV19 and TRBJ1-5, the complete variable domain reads DGGITQSPKYLFRKEGQNVTLSCEQNLNHDAMYWYRQDPGQGLRLIYYSQIVNDFQKGDIAEGYSVSREKKESFPLTVTSAQKNPTAFYLCASSIRAGQPQHFGDGTRLSIL.

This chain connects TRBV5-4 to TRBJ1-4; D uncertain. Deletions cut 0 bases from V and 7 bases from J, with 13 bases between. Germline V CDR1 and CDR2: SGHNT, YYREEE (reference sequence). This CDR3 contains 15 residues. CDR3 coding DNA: TGTGCCAGCAGCTTGGTTGGAAAGGCGGGTGAAAAACTGTTTTTT. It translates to CASSLVGKAGEKLFF.

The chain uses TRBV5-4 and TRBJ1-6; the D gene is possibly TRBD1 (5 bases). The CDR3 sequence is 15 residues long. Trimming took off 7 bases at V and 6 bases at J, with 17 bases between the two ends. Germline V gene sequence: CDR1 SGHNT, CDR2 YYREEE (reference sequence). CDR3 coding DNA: TGTGCCAGCCGCCTGGGGCAGGGCCCTAATTCACCCCTCCACTTT. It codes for CASRLGQGPNSPLHF.

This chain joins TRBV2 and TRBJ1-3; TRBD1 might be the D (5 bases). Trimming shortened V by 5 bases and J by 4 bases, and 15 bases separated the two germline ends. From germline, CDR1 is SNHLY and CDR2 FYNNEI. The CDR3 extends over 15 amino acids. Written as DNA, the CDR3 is TGTGCCAGCAGTTCTACCATCGGGGGGGGAAACACCATATATTTT. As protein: CASSSTIGGGNTIYF. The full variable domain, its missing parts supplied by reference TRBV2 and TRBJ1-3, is EPEVTQTPSHQVTQMGQEVILRCVPISNHLYFYWYRQILGQKVEFLVSFYNNEISEKSEIFDDQFSVERPDGSNFTLKIRSTKLEDSAMYFCASSSTIGGGNTIYFGEGSWLTVV.

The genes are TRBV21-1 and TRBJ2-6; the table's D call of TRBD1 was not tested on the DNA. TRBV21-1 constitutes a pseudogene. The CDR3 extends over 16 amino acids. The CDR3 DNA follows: TGTGCCAGCAGCAAAGCAAGGACATCTGGGGCCAACGTCCTGACTTTC. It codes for CASSKARTSGANVLTF.

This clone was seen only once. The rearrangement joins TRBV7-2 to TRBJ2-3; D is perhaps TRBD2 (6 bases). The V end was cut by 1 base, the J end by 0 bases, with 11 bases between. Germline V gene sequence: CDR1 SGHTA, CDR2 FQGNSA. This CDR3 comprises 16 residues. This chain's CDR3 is CASSLGPGLSTDTQYF. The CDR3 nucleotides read TGTGCCAGCAGCTTAGGTCCCGGACTAAGCACAGATACGCAGTATTTT.

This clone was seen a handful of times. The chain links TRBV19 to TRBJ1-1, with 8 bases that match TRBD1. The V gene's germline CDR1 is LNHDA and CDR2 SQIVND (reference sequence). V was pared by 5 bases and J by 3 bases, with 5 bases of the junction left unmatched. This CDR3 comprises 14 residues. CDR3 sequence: CASSVDRGYTEAFF. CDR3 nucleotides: TGTGCCAGTAGTGTCGACAGGGGCTACACTGAAGCTTTCTTT.

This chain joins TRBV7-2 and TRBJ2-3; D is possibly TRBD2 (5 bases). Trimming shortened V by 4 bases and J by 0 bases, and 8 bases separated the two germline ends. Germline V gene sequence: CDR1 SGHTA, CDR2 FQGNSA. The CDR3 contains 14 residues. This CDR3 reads CASSSWTSTDTQYF. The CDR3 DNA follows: TGTGCCAGCAGCTCCTGGACTAGCACAGATACGCAGTATTTT.

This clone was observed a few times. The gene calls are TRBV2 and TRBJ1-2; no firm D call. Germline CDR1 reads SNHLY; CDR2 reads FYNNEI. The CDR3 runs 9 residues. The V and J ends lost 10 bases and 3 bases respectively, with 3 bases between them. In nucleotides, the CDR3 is TGTGCCATAGACTATGGCTACACCTTC. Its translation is CAIDYGYTF.

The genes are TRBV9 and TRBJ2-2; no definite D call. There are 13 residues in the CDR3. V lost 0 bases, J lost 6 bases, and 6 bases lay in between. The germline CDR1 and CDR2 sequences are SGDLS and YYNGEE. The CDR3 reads CASSVGPSGELFF. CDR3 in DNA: TGTGCCAGCAGCGTAGGTCCCTCCGGGGAGCTGTTTTTT.

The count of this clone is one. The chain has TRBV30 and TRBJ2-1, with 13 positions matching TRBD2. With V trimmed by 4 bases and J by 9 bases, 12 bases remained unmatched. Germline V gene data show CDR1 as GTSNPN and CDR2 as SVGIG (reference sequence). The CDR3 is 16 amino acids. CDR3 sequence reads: CAWNGGLAGFGGEQFF. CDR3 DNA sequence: TGTGCCTGGAATGGGGGACTAGCGGGATTCGGCGGTGAGCAGTTCTTC.

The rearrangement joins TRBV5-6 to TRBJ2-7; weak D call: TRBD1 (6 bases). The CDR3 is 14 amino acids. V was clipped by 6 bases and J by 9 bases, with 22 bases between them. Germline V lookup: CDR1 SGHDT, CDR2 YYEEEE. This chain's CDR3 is CASNRKDRSLGQYF. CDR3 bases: TGTGCCAGCAACAGAAAGGACAGATCGTTGGGGCAGTACTTC.

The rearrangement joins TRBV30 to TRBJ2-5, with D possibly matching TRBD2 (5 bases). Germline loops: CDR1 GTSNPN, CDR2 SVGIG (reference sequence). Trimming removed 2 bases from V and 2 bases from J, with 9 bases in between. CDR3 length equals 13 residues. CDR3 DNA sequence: TGTGCCTGGAGTCGGACGGGGCAAGAGACCCAGTACTTC. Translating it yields CAWSRTGQETQYF.

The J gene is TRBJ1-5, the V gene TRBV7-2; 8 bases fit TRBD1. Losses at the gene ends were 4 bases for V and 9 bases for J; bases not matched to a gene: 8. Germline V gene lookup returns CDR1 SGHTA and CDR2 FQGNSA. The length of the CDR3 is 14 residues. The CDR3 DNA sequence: TGTGCCAGCAGCTCAGGACAGGGAATCGGGCCCCAGCATTTT. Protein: CASSSGQGIGPQHF.

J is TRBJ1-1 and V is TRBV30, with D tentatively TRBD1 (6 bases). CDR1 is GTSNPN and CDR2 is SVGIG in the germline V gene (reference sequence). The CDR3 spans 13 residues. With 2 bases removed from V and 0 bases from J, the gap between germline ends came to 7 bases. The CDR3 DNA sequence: TGTGCCTGGAGTACAGGGCTGAACACTGAAGCTTTCTTT. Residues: CAWSTGLNTEAFF.